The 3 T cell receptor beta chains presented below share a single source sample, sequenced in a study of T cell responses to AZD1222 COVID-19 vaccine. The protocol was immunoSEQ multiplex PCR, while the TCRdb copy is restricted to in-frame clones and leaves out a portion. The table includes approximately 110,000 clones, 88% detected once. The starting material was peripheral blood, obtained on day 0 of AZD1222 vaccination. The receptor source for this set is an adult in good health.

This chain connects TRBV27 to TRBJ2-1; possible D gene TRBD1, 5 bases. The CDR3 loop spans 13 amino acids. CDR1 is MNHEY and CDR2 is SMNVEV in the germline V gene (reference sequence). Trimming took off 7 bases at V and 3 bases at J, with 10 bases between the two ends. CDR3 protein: CASKQGIYNEQFF. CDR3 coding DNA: TGTGCCAGCAAGCAGGGAATCTACAATGAGCAGTTCTTC.

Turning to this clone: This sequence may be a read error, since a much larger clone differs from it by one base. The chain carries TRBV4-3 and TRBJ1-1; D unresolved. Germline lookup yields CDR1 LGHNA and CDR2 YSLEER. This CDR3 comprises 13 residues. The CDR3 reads CASGQDWAGEAFF. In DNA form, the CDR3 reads TGCGCCAGCGGCCAAGATTGGGCCGGGGAAGCTTTCTTT.

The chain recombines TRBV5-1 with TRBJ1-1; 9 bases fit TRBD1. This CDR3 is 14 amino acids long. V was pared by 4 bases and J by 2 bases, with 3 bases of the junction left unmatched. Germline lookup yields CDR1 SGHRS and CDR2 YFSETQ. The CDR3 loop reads CASSGQGFNTEAFF. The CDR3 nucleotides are TGCGCCAGCAGCGGACAGGGGTTCAACACTGAAGCTTTCTTT.